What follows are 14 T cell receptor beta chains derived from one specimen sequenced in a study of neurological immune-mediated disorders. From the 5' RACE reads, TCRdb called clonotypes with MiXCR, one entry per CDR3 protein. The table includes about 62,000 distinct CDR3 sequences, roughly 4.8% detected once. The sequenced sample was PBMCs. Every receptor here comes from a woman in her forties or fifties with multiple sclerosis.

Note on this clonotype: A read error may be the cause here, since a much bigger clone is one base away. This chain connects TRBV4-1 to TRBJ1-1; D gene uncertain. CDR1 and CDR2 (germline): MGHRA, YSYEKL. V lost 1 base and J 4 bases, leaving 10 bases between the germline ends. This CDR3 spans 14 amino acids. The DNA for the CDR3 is TGCGCCAGCAGCCAAGGCGAAAGTCGCACTGAAGCTTTCTTT. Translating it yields CASSQGESRTEAFF.

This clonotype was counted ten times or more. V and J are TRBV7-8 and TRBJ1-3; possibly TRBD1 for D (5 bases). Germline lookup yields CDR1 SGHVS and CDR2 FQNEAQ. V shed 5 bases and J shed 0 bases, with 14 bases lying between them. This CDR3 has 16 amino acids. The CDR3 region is CASSGTEVSSGNTIYF. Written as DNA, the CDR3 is TGTGCCAGCAGCGGGACGGAGGTTAGCTCTGGAAACACCATATATTTT. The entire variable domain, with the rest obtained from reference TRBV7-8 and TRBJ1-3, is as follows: GAGVSQSPRYKVAKRGQDVALRCDPISGHVSLFWYQQALGQGPEFLTYFQNEAQLDKSGLPSDRFFAERPEGSVSTLKIQRTQQEDSAVYLCASSGTEVSSGNTIYFGEGSWLTVV.

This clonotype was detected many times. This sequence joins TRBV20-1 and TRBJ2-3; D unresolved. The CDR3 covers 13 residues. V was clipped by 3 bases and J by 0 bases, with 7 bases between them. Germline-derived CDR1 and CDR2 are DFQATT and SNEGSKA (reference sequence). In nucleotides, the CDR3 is TGCAGTGCTAGTTTCGCGAGCACAGATACGCAGTATTTT. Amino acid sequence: CSASFASTDTQYF.

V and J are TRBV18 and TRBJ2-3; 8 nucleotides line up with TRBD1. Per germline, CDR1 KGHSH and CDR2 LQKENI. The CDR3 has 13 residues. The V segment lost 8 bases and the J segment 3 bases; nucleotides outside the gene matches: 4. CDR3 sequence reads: CASRGQGTDTQYF. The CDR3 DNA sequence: TGTGCCAGCCGCGGACAGGGAACAGATACGCAGTATTTT.

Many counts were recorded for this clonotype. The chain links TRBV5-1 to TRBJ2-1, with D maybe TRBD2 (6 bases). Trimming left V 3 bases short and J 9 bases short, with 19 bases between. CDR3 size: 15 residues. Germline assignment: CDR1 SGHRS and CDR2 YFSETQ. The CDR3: CASSSGTGIGGEQFF. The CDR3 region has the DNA TGCGCCAGCAGCTCCGGGACTGGAATTGGTGGTGAGCAGTTCTTC.

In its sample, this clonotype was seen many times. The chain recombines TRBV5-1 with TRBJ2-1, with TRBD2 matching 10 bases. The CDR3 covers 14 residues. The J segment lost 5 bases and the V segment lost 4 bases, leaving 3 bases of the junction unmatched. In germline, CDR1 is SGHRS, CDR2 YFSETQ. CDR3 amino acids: CASSDLAGDNEQFF. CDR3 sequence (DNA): TGCGCCAGCAGCGATCTAGCGGGGGACAATGAGCAGTTCTTC.

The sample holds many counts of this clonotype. The CDR3 nucleotides are TGTGCCAGCAGCTTAGTTCCGCCCGGGAACGCTTTCTTT. Residues: CASSLVPPGNAFF. This sequence joins TRBV11-2 and TRBJ1-1; no reliable D call. V gave up 1 base and J gave up 11 bases, with 14 bases separating them. The CDR3 totals 13 residues. CDR1 is SGHAT and CDR2 is FQNNGV in the germline V gene.

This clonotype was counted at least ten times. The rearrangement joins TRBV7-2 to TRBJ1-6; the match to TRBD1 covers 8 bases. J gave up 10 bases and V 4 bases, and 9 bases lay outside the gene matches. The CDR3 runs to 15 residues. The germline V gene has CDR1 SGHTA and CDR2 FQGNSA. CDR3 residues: CASSSTRGLGSPLHF. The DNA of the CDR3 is TGTGCCAGCAGCTCCACCAGGGGGCTTGGATCACCCCTCCACTTT. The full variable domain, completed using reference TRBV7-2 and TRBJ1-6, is GAGVSQSPSNKVTEKGKDVELRCDPISGHTALYWYRQSLGQGLEFLIYFQGNSAPDKSGLPSDRFSAERTGGSVSTLTIQRTQQEDSAVYLCASSSTRGLGSPLHFGNGTRLTVT.

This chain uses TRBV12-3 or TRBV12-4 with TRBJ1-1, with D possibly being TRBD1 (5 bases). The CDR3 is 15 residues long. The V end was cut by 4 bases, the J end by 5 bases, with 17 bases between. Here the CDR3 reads CASSYPAREGTEAFF. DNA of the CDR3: TGTGCCAGCAGTTACCCGGCCAGGGAGGGGACTGAAGCTTTCTTT.

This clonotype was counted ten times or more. CDR3 nucleotide sequence: TGCAGTGCTAGACCCCCGGGAGGGGAGATCACCGGGGAGCTGTTTTTT. This codes for CSARPPGGEITGELFF. The J gene is TRBJ2-2, the V gene TRBV20-1; 8 positions match TRBD2. The CDR3 loop spans 16 amino acids. CDR1 is DFQATT, CDR2 SNEGSKA, per germline (reference sequence). With V trimmed by 2 bases and J by 4 bases, 9 bases remained unmatched.

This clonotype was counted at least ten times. For the CDR3, the DNA is TGTGCCACCAGCCGACAGGGGGCAACTGAAGCTTTCTTT. Encoded protein: CATSRQGATEAFF. This chain joins TRBV24-1 and TRBJ1-1; 10 bases align to TRBD1. V shed 7 bases, J shed 5 bases, and the junction held 3 bases outside the gene matches. Germline V gene lookup returns CDR1 KGHDR and CDR2 SFDVKD. CDR3 length: 13 amino acids.

The CDR3 region is CASSLARLAGPPKTQYF. The CDR3 DNA follows: TGTGCCAGCAGCTTAGCCCGACTAGCGGGGCCCCCAAAGACCCAGTACTTC. The chain links TRBV7-6 to TRBJ2-5; 11 bases line up with TRBD2. The CDR3 is 17 amino acids. In germline, CDR1 is SGHVS, CDR2 FNYEAQ. After removal of 0 bases from V and 6 bases from J, the junction contained 9 bases not matched to a gene.

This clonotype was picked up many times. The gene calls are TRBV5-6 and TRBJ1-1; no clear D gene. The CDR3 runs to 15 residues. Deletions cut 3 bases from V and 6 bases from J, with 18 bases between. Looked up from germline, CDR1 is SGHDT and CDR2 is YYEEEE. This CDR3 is CASSSKGRFYPEAFF. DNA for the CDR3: TGTGCCAGCAGCTCGAAGGGAAGATTTTACCCTGAAGCTTTCTTT.

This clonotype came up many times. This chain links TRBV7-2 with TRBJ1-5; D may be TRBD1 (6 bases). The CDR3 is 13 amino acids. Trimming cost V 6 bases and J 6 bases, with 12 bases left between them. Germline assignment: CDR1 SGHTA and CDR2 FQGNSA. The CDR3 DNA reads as TGTGCCAGCAGTCCGGACAGATTTCAGCCCCAGCATTTT. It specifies CASSPDRFQPQHF.